This T cell receptor (beta chain) came from a study of blood T cell repertoires in COVID-19. Across the whole study: Spain, Italy and the United States supplied samples that represented acute and convalescent COVID-19.

Some clones are missing from TCRdb's copy, which holds only in-frame ones; the method was immunoSEQ multiplex PCR. This table holds around 200,000 clones, around 84% found once. The TCR sequence derives from an elderly man with acute or convalescent COVID-19. Source material: peripheral blood.

Here the CDR3 reads CASRPPTRYEQYF. DNA for the CDR3: TGTGCCAGCAGACCACCGACACGCTACGAGCAGTACTTC. V is TRBV28 and J is TRBJ2-7; D gene ambiguous. This CDR3 has 13 residues. With 6 bases removed from V and 3 bases from J, the gap between germline ends came to 12 bases. Per germline, CDR1 MDHEN and CDR2 SYDVKM.